This T cell receptor beta chain was recovered during a study of blood T cell repertoires in COVID-19. Study-wide context: Acute and convalescent COVID-19 samples came from the United States, Italy and Spain. T cells, B-cell-depleted T cells, or PBMCs supplied cDNA or gDNA.

The CDR3 runs to 15 residues. Germline assignment: CDR1 SEHNR and CDR2 FQNEAQ (reference sequence). The V and J ends lost 5 bases and 0 bases, in that order; junction bases with no gene match: 4. Per the original methods: The assay estimated nucleated cells by amplifying reference gene primers. TCRdb's copy holds only in-frame clones and misses some; the assay was immunoSEQ multiplex PCR. That table supplies the V and J calls and clone size; D and trimming were determined from the DNA. The sample includes 15,000 to 17,000 clones, 85% to 90% of them seen just once. The V and J genes are TRBV7-9 and TRBJ1-3, with 7 bases that match TRBD1. The receptor was derived from a man between 60 and 70 years old with acute or convalescent COVID-19. Sequencing used peripheral blood. The DNA of the CDR3 is TGTGCCAGCAGCCCCTGGACAGGCTCTGGAAACACCATATATTTT. Translated: CASSPWTGSGNTIYF.